A single T cell receptor (beta chain) is shown here with its context. This entry comes from a study of shared T cell receptors in the human thymus. The protocol was immunoSEQ multiplex PCR, while the TCRdb copy is restricted to in-frame clones and leaves out a portion. This sample carries under 850,000 clones, roughly 88% of them seen once, and the ten largest clones take 0.008% to 0.011%. Germline CDR1 reads MNHEY; CDR2 reads SMNVEV (reference sequence). The CDR3 sequence is 15 residues long. Trimming left V 8 bases short and J 8 bases short, with 24 bases between. The same sample was also studied in work on human thymus T cells. This second study notes: The sample donors, healthy Finnish infants, were having corrective surgery for congenital heart defects. Thymic material originated from resections removed in the course of corrective heart surgery. Usage of V and J genes appeared biased in thymic and blood repertoires. Among unrelated individuals, related research reported thymic repertoires that overlapped highly.

The chain joins TRBV27 to TRBJ1-2; the D gene is possibly TRBD1 (6 bases). The sequence was collected from a boy under two years old with a congenital heart defect. Sequenced: thymocytes. The CDR3 protein is CASRREQDRLDGYTF. DNA of the CDR3: TGTGCCAGCCGGCGAGAGCAGGACAGACTCGACGGCTACACCTTC.